This T cell receptor beta chain was retrieved from a study of blood T cells in healthy people across ages. Whole-study results and caveats: PBMCs were not sorted, which prevented a conclusive comparison of naive versus antigen-experienced cells. The long-lived group displayed more naive CD4+ cells, plus higher diversity, than the aged donors did. When one million T cells were used, diversity estimates were thought to be underestimates.

As regards this clonotype: Its antigen is not identified.

J lost 5 bases, V lost 3 bases, and 3 bases had no gene match. This CDR3 contains 14 residues. A J-beta primer mix and a sample-barcoded 5' primer were used in a second PCR of about 7 to 11 cycles. Each cDNA molecule was tagged by a template-switch adaptor that had 12 random nucleotides. TCRdb re-analysed the 5' RACE reads in MiXCR, keeping a single row per CDR3 protein. The table lists 650,000 or so distinct CDR3 sequences, 52% of them singletons. This chain links TRBV12-3 or TRBV12-4 with TRBJ2-3; 9 nucleotides agree with TRBD2. This receptor was identified in a woman of 80 years or more in good health. The sample comprised blood. The DNA of the CDR3 is TGTGCCAGCAGTTTGCGGGGGGGGAGAGATACGCAGTATTTT. This encodes CASSLRGGRDTQYF.